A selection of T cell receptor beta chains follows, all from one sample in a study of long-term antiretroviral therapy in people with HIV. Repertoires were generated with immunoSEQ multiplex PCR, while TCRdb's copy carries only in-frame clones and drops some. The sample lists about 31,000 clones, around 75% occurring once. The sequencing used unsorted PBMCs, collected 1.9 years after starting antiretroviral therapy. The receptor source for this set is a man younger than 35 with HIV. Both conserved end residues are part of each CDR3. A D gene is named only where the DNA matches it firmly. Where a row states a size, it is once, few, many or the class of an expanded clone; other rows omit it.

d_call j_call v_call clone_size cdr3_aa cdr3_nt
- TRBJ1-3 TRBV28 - CASSFAQTHSGNTIYF TGTGCCAGCAGTTTCGCTCAGACCCACTCTGGAAACACCATATATTTT
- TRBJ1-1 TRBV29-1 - CSVESRGNTEAFF TGCAGCGTTGAATCCAGGGGGAACACTGAAGCTTTCTTT
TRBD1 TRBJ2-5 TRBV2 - CASSEAGTGGSETQYF TGTGCCAGCAGTGAAGCCGGGACAGGGGGCTCAGAGACCCAGTACTTC
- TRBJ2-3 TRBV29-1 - CSAFGVQGADTQYF TGCAGCGCCTTTGGGGTCCAGGGAGCAGATACGCAGTATTTT
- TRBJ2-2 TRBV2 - CASRTGINTGELFF TGTGCCAGCAGGACGGGGATAAACACCGGGGAGCTGTTTTTT
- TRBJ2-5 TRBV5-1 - CASPPRPRETQYF TGCGCCAGCCCCCCTCGGCCTCGAGAGACCCAGTACTTC
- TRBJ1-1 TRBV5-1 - CASNAVGGGIFTEAFF TGCGCCAGCAATGCCGTGGGTGGCGGAATTTTCACTGAAGCTTTCTTT
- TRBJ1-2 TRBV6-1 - CATLRRGNYGYTF TGTGCCACCCTCAGGAGGGGCAACTATGGCTACACCTTC
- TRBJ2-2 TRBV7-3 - CASSLLRGPPTGELFF TGTGCCAGCAGCTTACTGCGGGGTCCCCCCACCGGGGAGCTGTTTTTT
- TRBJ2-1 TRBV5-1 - CASGQGGYNEQFF TGCGCCAGCGGCCAGGGGGGGTACAATGAGCAGTTCTTC
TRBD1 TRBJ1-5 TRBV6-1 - CASSLSGTGNQPQHF TGTGCCAGCAGTTTATCCGGGACAGGCAATCAGCCCCAGCATTTT
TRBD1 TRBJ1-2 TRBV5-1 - CASSLGMGQYGYTF TGCGCCAGCAGCTTGGGGATGGGACAGTATGGCTACACCTTC
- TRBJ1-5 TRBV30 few CAWSVGGGNQPQHF TGTGCCTGGAGTGTAGGGGGAGGCAATCAGCCCCAGCATTTT
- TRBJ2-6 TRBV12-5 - CASGFVVRANDRDCSGANVLTF TGTGCTAGTGGTTTCGTGGTCCGGGCGAACGACAGGGACTGCTCTGGGGCCAACGTCCTGACTTTC
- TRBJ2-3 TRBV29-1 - CSVEDQEGVTDTQYF TGCAGCGTTGAAGATCAAGAGGGGGTGACAGATACGCAGTATTTT
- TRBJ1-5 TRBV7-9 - CASSGIRTDQPQHF TGTGCCAGCAGCGGAATTCGGACAGATCAGCCCCAGCATTTT
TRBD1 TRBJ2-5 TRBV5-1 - CASSGDRQETQYF TGCGCCAGCAGCGGGGACAGGCAAGAGACCCAGTACTTC
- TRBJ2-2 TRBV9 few CASSVTRDKTNTGELFF TGTGCCAGCAGCGTAACAAGGGACAAAACGAACACCGGGGAGCTGTTTTTT
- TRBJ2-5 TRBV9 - CASSVAYRGETQYF TGTGCCAGCAGCGTAGCTTATCGGGGAGAGACCCAGTACTTC
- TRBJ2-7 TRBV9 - CASSVEGSYEQYF TGTGCCAGCAGCGTAGAGGGGTCCTACGAGCAGTACTTC
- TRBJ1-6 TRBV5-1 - CASSFSGPNSPLHF TGCGCCAGCAGCTTTTCCGGGCCCAATTCACCCCTCCACTTT
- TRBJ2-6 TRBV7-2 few CASSSPAGANVLTF TGTGCCAGCAGCAGCCCGGCGGGGGCCAACGTCCTGACTTTC
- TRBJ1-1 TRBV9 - CASSVGLDLNEAFF TGTGCCAGCAGCGTAGGTTTGGACCTAAATGAAGCTTTCTTT
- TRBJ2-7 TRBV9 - CASSPQGLSYEQYF TGTGCCAGCAGCCCACAGGGATTATCCTACGAGCAGTACTTC
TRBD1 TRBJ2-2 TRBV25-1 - CASADRVNTGELFF TGTGCCAGCGCCGACAGGGTCAACACCGGGGAGCTGTTTTTT
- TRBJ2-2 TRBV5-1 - CASSLAGVSGELFF TGCGCCAGCAGCTTAGCAGGGGTCAGCGGGGAGCTGTTTTTT